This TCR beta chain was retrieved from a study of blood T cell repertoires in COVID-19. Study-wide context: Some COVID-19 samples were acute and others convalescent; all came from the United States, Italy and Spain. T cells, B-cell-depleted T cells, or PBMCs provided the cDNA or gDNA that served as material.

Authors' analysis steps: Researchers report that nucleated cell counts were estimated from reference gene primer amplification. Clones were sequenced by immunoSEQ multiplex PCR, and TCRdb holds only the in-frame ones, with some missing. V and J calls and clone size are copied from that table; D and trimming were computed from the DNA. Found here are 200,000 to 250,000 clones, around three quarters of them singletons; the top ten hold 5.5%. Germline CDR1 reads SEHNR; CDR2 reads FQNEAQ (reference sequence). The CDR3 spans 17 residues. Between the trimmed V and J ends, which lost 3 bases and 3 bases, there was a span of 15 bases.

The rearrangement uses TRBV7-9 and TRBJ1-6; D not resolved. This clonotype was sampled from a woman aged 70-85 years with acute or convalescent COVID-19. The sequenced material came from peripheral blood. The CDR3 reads CASSFVGKGDYNSPLHF. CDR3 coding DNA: TGTGCCAGCAGCTTCGTAGGGAAGGGAGACTATAATTCACCCCTCCACTTT.